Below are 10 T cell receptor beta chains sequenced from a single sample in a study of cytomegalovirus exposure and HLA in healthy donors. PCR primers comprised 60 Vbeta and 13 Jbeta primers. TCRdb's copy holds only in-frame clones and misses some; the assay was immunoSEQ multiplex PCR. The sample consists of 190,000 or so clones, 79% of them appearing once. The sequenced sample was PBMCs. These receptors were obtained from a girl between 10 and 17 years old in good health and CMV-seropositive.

The CDR3 loop reads CASSPGQAPNEKLFF. The DNA for the CDR3 is TGTGCCAGCAGCCCGGGACAGGCCCCTAATGAAAAACTGTTTTTT. The gene calls are TRBV11-2 and TRBJ1-4; 8 bases are shared with TRBD1. Trimming took 5 bases from V and 3 from J; bases not matched to a gene: 5. Per germline, CDR1 SGHAT and CDR2 FQNNGV. The CDR3 consists of 15 residues.

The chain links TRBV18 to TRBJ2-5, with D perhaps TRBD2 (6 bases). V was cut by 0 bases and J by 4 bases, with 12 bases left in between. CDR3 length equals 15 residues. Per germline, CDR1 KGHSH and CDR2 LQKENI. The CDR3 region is CASSPPDRRGETQYF. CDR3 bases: TGTGCCAGCTCACCACCGGATCGGAGGGGAGAGACCCAGTACTTC.

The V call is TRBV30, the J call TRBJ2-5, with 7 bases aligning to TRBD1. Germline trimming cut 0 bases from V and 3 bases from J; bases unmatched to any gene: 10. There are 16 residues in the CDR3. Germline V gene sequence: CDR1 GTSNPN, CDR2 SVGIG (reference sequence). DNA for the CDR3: TGTGCCTGGAGTGTAGGGAGCAGACAGGGCAAAGAGACCCAGTACTTC. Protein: CAWSVGSRQGKETQYF. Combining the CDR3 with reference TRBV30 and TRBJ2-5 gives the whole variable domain SQTIHQWPATLVQPVGSPLSLECTVEGTSNPNLYWYRQAAGRGLQLLFYSVGIGQISSEVPQNLSASRPQDRQFILSSKKLLLSDSGFYLCAWSVGSRQGKETQYFGPGTRLLVL.

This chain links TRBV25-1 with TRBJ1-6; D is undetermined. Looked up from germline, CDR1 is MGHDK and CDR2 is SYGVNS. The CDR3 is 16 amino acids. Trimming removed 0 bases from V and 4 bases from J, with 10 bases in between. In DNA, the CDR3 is TGTGCCAGCAGTGAATATGAGGCAGCTTATAATTCACCCCTCCACTTT. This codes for CASSEYEAAYNSPLHF.

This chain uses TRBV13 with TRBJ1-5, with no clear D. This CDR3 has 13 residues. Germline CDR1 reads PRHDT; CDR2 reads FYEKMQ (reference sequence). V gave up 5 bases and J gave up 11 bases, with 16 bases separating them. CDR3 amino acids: CASSPPGSPAQHF. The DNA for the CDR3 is TGTGCCAGCAGCCCCCCCGGGAGCCCAGCCCAGCATTTT. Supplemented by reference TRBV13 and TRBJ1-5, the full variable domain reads AAGVIQSPRHLIKEKRETATLKCYPIPRHDTVYWYQQGPGQDPQFLISFYEKMQSDKGSIPDRFSAQQFSDYHSELNMSSLELGDSALYFCASSPPGSPAQHFGDGTRLSIL.

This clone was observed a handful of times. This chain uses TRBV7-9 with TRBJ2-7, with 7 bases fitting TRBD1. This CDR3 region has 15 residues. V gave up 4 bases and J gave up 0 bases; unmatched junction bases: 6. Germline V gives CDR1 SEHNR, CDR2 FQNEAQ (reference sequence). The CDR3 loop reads CASSSSTGSSYEQYF. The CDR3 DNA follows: TGTGCCAGCAGCTCGTCGACAGGGTCCTCCTACGAGCAGTACTTC.

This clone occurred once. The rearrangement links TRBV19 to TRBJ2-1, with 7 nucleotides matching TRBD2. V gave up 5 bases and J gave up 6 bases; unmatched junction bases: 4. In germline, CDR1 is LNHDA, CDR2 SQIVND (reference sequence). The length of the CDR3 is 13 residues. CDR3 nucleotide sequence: TGTGCCAGTAGTGGGAGGGCTAGCAATGAGCAGTTCTTC. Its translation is CASSGRASNEQFF.

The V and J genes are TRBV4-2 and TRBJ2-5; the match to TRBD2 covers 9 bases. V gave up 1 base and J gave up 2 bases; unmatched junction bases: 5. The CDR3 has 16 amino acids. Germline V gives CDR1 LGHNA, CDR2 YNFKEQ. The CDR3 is CASSQGGGAGQETQYF. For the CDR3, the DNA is TGTGCCAGCAGCCAAGGCGGGGGGGCCGGACAAGAGACCCAGTACTTC.

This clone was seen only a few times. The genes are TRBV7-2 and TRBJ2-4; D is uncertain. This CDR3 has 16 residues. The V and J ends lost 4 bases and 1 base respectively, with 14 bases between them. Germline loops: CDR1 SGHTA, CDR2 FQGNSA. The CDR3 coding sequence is TGTGCCAGCAGCTCCTCTCTAGTAGTGGCCAAAAACATTCAGTACTTC. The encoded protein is CASSSSLVVAKNIQYF.

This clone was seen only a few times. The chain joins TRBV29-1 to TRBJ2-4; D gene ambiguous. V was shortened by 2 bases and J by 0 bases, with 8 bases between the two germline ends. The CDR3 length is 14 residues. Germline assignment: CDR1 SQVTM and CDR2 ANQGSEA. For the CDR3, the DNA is TGCAGCGTTGAACCCCTCTTAGCCAAAAACATTCAGTACTTC. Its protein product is CSVEPLLAKNIQYF.